These 18 T cell receptor beta chains came from one sample sequenced in a study of blood T cell repertoires in COVID-19. Measured with immunoSEQ multiplex PCR; TCRdb has only the in-frame clones, and not every one. The sample holds approximately 100,000 clones, roughly 90% seen once. Sequences were obtained from peripheral blood. These receptor sequences come from a man aged 65-85 years with acute or convalescent COVID-19.

J is TRBJ1-1 and V is TRBV30; no definite D call. Germline V gene data show CDR1 as GTSNPN and CDR2 as SVGIG (reference sequence). V shed 0 bases and J shed 7 bases, with 9 bases lying between them. This CDR3 is built from 12 residues. CDR3: CAWSVGGLEAFF. The CDR3 nucleotides read TGTGCCTGGAGTGTCGGTGGGCTTGAAGCTTTCTTT.

The CDR3: CASSYRRPYGYTF. The CDR3 DNA reads TGTGCCAGCAGTTACAGGCGCCCCTATGGCTACACCTTC. This chain uses TRBV12-3 or TRBV12-4 with TRBJ1-2; possibly TRBD1 for D (5 bases). Between the trimmed V and J ends, which lost 4 bases and 4 bases, there was a span of 10 bases. This CDR3 contains 13 residues.

The chain joins TRBV18 to TRBJ2-6; D gene ambiguous. The V and J ends lost 0 bases and 2 bases respectively, with 8 bases between them. Germline-derived CDR1 and CDR2 are KGHSH and LQKENI. This CDR3 region has 16 residues. The CDR3 reads CASSPPGVAGANVLTF. In DNA form, the CDR3 reads TGTGCCAGCTCACCACCCGGAGTGGCTGGGGCCAACGTCCTGACTTTC.

The V call is TRBV27, the J call TRBJ1-3; no reliable D call. Trimming left V 8 bases short and J 4 bases short, with 18 bases between. Germline assignment: CDR1 MNHEY and CDR2 SMNVEV (reference sequence). This CDR3 has 15 amino acids. DNA of the CDR3: TGTGCCAGCCCCTCGGGAGAAGGGTCAGGAAACACCATATATTTT. Its translation is CASPSGEGSGNTIYF.

The rearrangement links TRBV12-3 or TRBV12-4 to TRBJ1-5; a possible D gene is TRBD1 (5 bases). V was trimmed by 3 bases and J by 7 bases, leaving 10 bases between them. This CDR3 contains 13 residues. The chain's CDR3 is CASSFGGGQPQHF. Written as DNA, the CDR3 is TGTGCCAGCAGTTTTGGGGGAGGGCAGCCCCAGCATTTT.

This clone was recorded once. The gene calls are TRBV3-1 (or the pseudogene TRBV3-2) and TRBJ1-3; D not resolved. This CDR3 region has 14 residues. Germline CDR1 and CDR2: LGHDT and YNNKEL (reference sequence). Trimming removed 6 bases from V and 0 bases from J, with 9 bases in between. CDR3 sequence reads: CASRAQASGNTIYF. CDR3 sequence (DNA): TGTGCCAGCAGGGCCCAGGCCTCTGGAAACACCATATATTTT.

The chain carries TRBV2 and TRBJ2-6; perhaps TRBD1 as D (6 bases). Trimming pared 4 bases from V and 2 bases from J, leaving 6 bases between. The CDR3 loop spans 14 amino acids. Germline loops: CDR1 SNHLY, CDR2 FYNNEI. The CDR3 DNA follows: TGTGCCAGCAGTGGGACAGCTGGGGCCAACGTCCTGACTTTC. Its protein product is CASSGTAGANVLTF.

The rearrangement links TRBV7-3 to TRBJ2-1, with 10 bases identical to TRBD2. The V gene end was trimmed by 5 bases and the J gene end by 9 bases; junction bases not matched to a gene: 7. The CDR3 spans 14 residues. The germline V gene encodes CDR1 SGHTA and CDR2 FQGTGA. CDR3 bases: TGTGCCAGCAGCCATTCTAGCGGGAGTGCTGAGCAGTTCTTC. The encoded protein is CASSHSSGSAEQFF.

This clone was recorded only once. The chain employs TRBV7-2 and TRBJ1-1; possibly TRBD1 for D (5 bases). This CDR3 spans 12 amino acids. In germline, CDR1 is SGHTA, CDR2 FQGNSA. Deletions cut 5 bases from V and 4 bases from J, with 8 bases between. CDR3 nucleotide sequence: TGTGCCAGCAGCAGGGGCCGCACTGAAGCTTTCTTT. This translates into CASSRGRTEAFF.

This clone showed up just once. The gene calls are TRBV7-2 and TRBJ1-1; D is unresolved. This CDR3 has 13 residues. CDR1 SGHTA and CDR2 FQGNSA come from the germline V gene. V gave up 3 bases and J gave up 1 base, with 6 bases separating them. CDR3: CASSFAENTEAFF. In nucleotides, the CDR3 is TGTGCCAGCAGCTTTGCAGAGAACACTGAAGCTTTCTTT.

This clone was recorded only once. The chain carries TRBV7-9 and TRBJ2-7; 9 bases are shared with TRBD2. The CDR3 length is 14 residues. After removal of 0 bases from V and 4 bases from J, the junction contained 1 base not matched to a gene. The V gene's germline CDR1 is SEHNR and CDR2 FQNEAQ (reference sequence). In nucleotides, the CDR3 is TGTGCCAGCAGCTTAGCGCGGGGGGGGTACGAGCAGTACTTC. This sequence encodes CASSLARGGYEQYF. Using reference TRBV7-9 and TRBJ2-7 for the parts outside the CDR3, the full variable domain is DTGVSQNPRHKITKRGQNVTFRCDPISEHNRLYWYRQTLGQGPEFLTYFQNEAQLEKSRLLSDRFSAERPKGSFSTLEIQRTEQGDSAMYLCASSLARGGYEQYFGPGTRLTVT.

The chain couples TRBV28 to TRBJ1-5, with 9 bases lining up with TRBD1. CDR1 is MDHEN, CDR2 SYDVKM, per germline. J was trimmed by 6 bases and V by 6 bases; bases with no gene match: 6. CDR3 length equals 14 residues. As DNA, the CDR3 is TGTGCCAGCAGGACAGGGGGAAGAAGTCAGCCCCAGCATTTT. Protein: CASRTGGRSQPQHF.

The chain recombines TRBV15 with TRBJ2-3, with TRBD2 matching over 8 bases. Germline values: CDR1 LNHNV, CDR2 YYDKDF (reference sequence). V lost 1 base and J lost 3; bases outside the gene matches: 6. CDR3 length equals 16 residues. For the CDR3, the DNA is TGTGCCACCAGCAGAGGTTTAGGCGGGAGGACAGATACGCAGTATTTT. Its protein product is CATSRGLGGRTDTQYF.

This chain joins TRBV6-5 and TRBJ2-1; 13 bases are shared with TRBD2. Germline CDR1 reads MNHEY; CDR2 reads SVGAGI. This CDR3 contains 16 residues. The V gene end was trimmed by 3 bases and the J gene end by 8 bases; junction bases not matched to a gene: 7. CDR3 sequence reads: CASSYSGTSGVYEQFF. CDR3 DNA sequence: TGTGCCAGCAGTTATTCCGGGACTAGCGGGGTCTATGAGCAGTTCTTC.

The chain couples TRBV4-3 to TRBJ2-4, with 8 bases lining up with TRBD2. The CDR3 is made up of 17 amino acids. Germline-derived CDR1 and CDR2 are LGHNA and YSLEER. V lost 3 bases to trimming and J lost 4 bases; unmatched junction nucleotides: 11. The CDR3: CASSHPGRDGLKNIQYF. The CDR3 bases are TGCGCCAGCAGCCACCCCGGGAGGGACGGCCTTAAAAACATTCAGTACTTC.

This rearrangement joins TRBV6-5 to TRBJ1-1, with a tentative D call TRBD1 (6 bases). The CDR3 spans 15 residues. V was clipped by 7 bases and J by 6 bases, with 21 bases between them. The germline CDR1 and CDR2 sequences are MNHEY and SVGAGI. The CDR3 reads CASIAPQGSSAEAFF. For the CDR3, the DNA is TGTGCCAGCATCGCCCCACAGGGAAGCTCCGCTGAAGCTTTCTTT.

V is TRBV3-1 (or the pseudogene TRBV3-2) and J is TRBJ2-1; no firm D call. The germline gives CDR1 LGHDT, CDR2 YNNKEL (reference sequence). V was shortened by 0 bases and J by 12 bases, with 9 bases between the two germline ends. The CDR3 is made up of 12 amino acids. For the CDR3, the DNA is TGTGCCAGCAGCCAAGATAAAAAGCGGCAGTTCTTC. Its translation is CASSQDKKRQFF.

The rearrangement joins TRBV5-1 to TRBJ2-2; TRBD2 aligns across 11 bases. The germline V gene encodes CDR1 SGHRS and CDR2 YFSETQ. After removal of 8 bases from V and 3 bases from J, the junction contained 12 bases not matched to a gene. CDR3 length: 17 residues. CDR3: CASRISGGAEDTGELFF. CDR3 nucleotide sequence: TGCGCCAGTAGGATTAGCGGGGGGGCCGAGGACACCGGGGAGCTGTTTTTT.